This TCR beta chain was captured by sequencing in a study of T cells after yellow fever vaccination (dated by TCRdb to the late 2010s). The study in broad terms: The SMART-Seq v4 Ultra Low Input RNA kit was used to prepare libraries from fractions with low cell numbers. To follow T-cell clones before and after both primary and booster YFV17D yellow fever vaccination, bulk TCR alpha and beta repertoires underwent longitudinal sequencing. The cohort comprised two healthy male donors, one aged 18 to 29 and one aged 30 to 40 years. Bulk PBMC replicates and cell subsets were isolated from blood drawn at multiple timepoints before and after both primary and secondary immunization. Overall results and qualifications from the work: After the booster, most of the clones that had expanded following primary vaccination were detected again (almost 98% of CD4 and 80% to 90% of CD8), which suggests that memory was broadly maintained. Because abundant contaminating clonotypes from the bulk population could be contained in FACS-sorted repertoires, computational filtering was required. A small fraction of clonotypes showed up in both the CD4 and CD8 compartments, probably as a result of convergent recombination. Compared with the primary T-cell response, the secondary T-cell response was weaker but faster, peaking on day 5 rather than day 15. Only two donors were included in the study, so the extent to which the findings can be generalized is limited.

This clonotype was recorded at least ten times. This clone's antigen is unknown. No qualities accompany the bases; no much larger clone lies one base away. According to the germline V gene, CDR1 reads MDHEN and CDR2 reads SYDVKM. Relative to germline, V is 2 bases shorter and J is 0 bases shorter, with 8 bases between their ends. Measured from the cysteine to the phenylalanine, the CDR3 is 15 residues long. Just the 45-base CDR3 DNA is kept, in frame starting at base 1. The intended sense of this specimen's treatment or condition label: live attenuated yellow fever vaccine strain. At each blood-draw timepoint, two biological replicates of bulk PBMCs were collected. A standard Ficoll-Paque protocol was used to isolate PBMCs from peripheral blood. RNA was extracted with TriZol from bulk PBMCs, CD4 and CD8 fractions, and dextramer-positive and dextramer-negative fractions. Reads for this sample came from an Illumina NovaSeq 6000. Synthesis of TCR cDNA relied on 5'RACE template switching, a step that introduced a universal primer site along with unique molecular identifiers. Priming for cDNA synthesis came from both the TCR alpha and TCR beta constant segments. Libraries were amplified in two PCR steps, with sample barcodes and sequencing adapters added in the second step. Sequencing of libraries was performed on Illumina HiSeq 2500 (2x100 bp) or NovaSeq (2x150 bp). The original pipeline was this. Demultiplexing of reads and collapsing into UMI consensus sequences were performed with MIGEC, and V(D)J alignment was carried out with MiXCR. Vaccine-responding clonotypes were defined with edgeR using replicate PBMC samples, requiring FDR below 0.01 and a log2 fold change above 5 up to day 15. CD4 or CD8 identity was assigned to each bulk clonotype according to whether the clonotype was present at higher abundance in the sequenced CD4 repertoire or the sequenced CD8 repertoire. TCRdb reprocessing: public reads trimmed at Q25 with fastp, clones called with MiXCR, in-frame beta chains kept. Under each unique CDR3 protein, matching rows form one entry showing the most common genes and DNA. TCRdb assigned the V and J calls; the authors' analysis was not used. The sample table records about 310,000 distinct CDR3 sequences; around 3.9% of these occur just once. In total, the top ten clones hold roughly a quarter of the sample.

This sequence was found in a man between 18 and 29 years old who received the YFV17D yellow fever vaccine. The sequencing here drew on PBMCs, taken on the day of the yellow fever booster vaccination. The receptor chain draws on TRBV28 and TRBJ1-5; the D gene cannot be named for sure. This receptor has the CDR3 CASSLHGFSNQPQHF. DNA sequence: TGTGCCAGCAGTTTACACGGTTTTAGCAATCAGCCCCAGCATTTT.